The clone carrying this T cell receptor beta chain was seen a handful of times. The V end was cut by 4 bases, the J end by 0 bases, with 15 bases between. The V gene's germline CDR1 is WNHNN and CDR2 SYGVQD (reference sequence). The CDR3 has 16 residues. This sample is drawn from a study of cytomegalovirus exposure and HLA in healthy donors. It was with 60 Vbeta and 13 Jbeta primers that the PCR ran. Sequenced by immunoSEQ multiplex PCR; TCRdb stores in-frame clones only, minus some. The sample gives approximately 130,000 clones, about three quarters of which show up once; approximately 2.9% is in the top ten.

The V and J genes are TRBV10-1 and TRBJ1-1; D is uncertain. This sequence was found in a human donor in good health. The sample taken for sequencing was PBMCs. This CDR3 reads CASSVMQVHMNTEAFF. CDR3 coding DNA: TGCGCCAGCAGTGTTATGCAGGTGCACATGAACACTGAAGCTTTCTTT.